This T cell receptor (beta chain) is from a study of blood T cells in healthy people across ages (dated by TCRdb to between 2014 and 2017). Concerning the study at large: In model experiments, template switching captured roughly one uniquely barcoded TCR beta cDNA molecule for every two T cells. Age-related changes in TCR beta repertoire diversity were measured in the study by deep sequencing normalized with unique cDNA molecular identifiers. The donors were divided into four age groups: young (average approximately 17 years), middle-aged (under 40), aged (62) and long-lived (roughly 86). To avoid experimental bias, donors of different ages were randomly spread across the sequencing lanes. Two additional independent replicas of 1 million unique cDNA reads from the same blood draw were analyzed for two donors (one aged 18 to 30 and one aged 80 or older). What the study reported, not specific to this receptor: Compared with the aged group, more naive CD4+ T cells, fewer expanded clones and increased TCR diversity were shown by the long-lived group, suggesting age selection. The percentage of naive T cells measured by flow cytometry correlated strongly with observed TCR beta diversity. Because the CMV infection status of the donors was unknown, age-related changes in expanded clonotypes may potentially have been confounded. As age increased, observed TCR beta diversity per million T cells dropped in a roughly linear way, and a significant reduction was already evident by age 40. Since profiling was done on bulk unsorted PBMCs, naive and antigen-experienced compartments could not be conclusively compared. Estimates of total diversity from one million sequenced T cells were regarded as lower bounds and underestimates.

Library method: 5' RACE. These reads were obtained on an Illumina HiSeq 2500. A second PCR of about 7 to 12 cycles was run with a J-beta primer mix and a sample-barcoded 5' primer. A template-switch 5' adaptor carrying 12 random nucleotides introduced a unique molecular identifier onto each TCR beta cDNA molecule. At least 2.5 million CDR3-containing paired-end reads were obtained from each sample. All of the RNA was converted into first-strand cDNA using the Mint cDNA synthesis kit, with a TRBC-specific oligonucleotide serving as the primer. All cDNA was treated with uracil-DNA glycosylase and then went through a first 18-cycle PCR with the universal primers M1SS and BC2_uni_R. The authors processed their data as follows. Normalization of each sample was performed by random selection of 1 million high-quality reads, each carrying a distinct molecular identifier. Instead of being binned into consensus sequences, reads with shared molecular identifiers were discarded. CDR3 identification, clonotype clustering and error correction used MiTCR with a Q25 quality threshold and the strictest error-elimination algorithm. Lower-bound total TCR beta diversity was estimated with a nonparametric unseen species model using Euler transformation. Using fastp trimming at Q25 and MiXCR clonotype assembly, TCRdb reanalyzed the public sequencing data and kept in-frame beta chains. Every CDR3 protein is listed once, alongside the most common genes and DNA of its rows. TCRdb, rather than the study authors, made the V and J calls. This sample is represented by roughly 800,000 distinct CDR3 sequences; roughly 60% of them were singletons. The ten biggest clones cover 20% to 25% of the sample.

Worth noting for this clonotype: The target of this receptor is not known. One base away there is no much larger clone; base qualities are not given.

From V the trimming removes 7 bases and from J it removes 2 bases, while the gene matches leave 2 bases of the junction unaccounted for. There are 13 amino acids in the CDR3, from cysteine to phenylalanine inclusive. Of all the DNA, just the CDR3 is kept, 39 bases in frame from base 1. Reading the germline V gene (reference sequence) gives CDR1 SEHNR and CDR2 FQNEAQ. The donors were 40 or so Caucasian individuals from Russia, aged 6 to 90 years, who were systemically healthy. Ten milliliters of peripheral blood were drawn from each donor into EDTA-treated Vacutainer tubes. Ficoll-Paque density-gradient centrifugation was used to isolate PBMCs, with at least 6.5 million obtained per sample. Total RNA was extracted from PBMCs with Trizol reagent, with at least 5.5 micrograms obtained per sample. For every donor, an aliquot of PBMCs went through flow cytometry to measure the percentages of naive CD45RAhigh/CD27high T cells.

This TCR derives from a man younger than 45 in good health. The chain is assembled from TRBV7-9 and TRBJ1-5; 7 central nucleotides agree with TRBD1. Sequencing was carried out using blood. The CDR3 sequence is CASTGTGNQPQHF. The DNA sequence is given as TGTGCCAGCACCGGGACAGGCAATCAGCCCCAGCATTTT.